This T cell receptor (beta chain) was found in a study of spatial heterogeneity in lung cancer. Study details: Bulk RNA-seq from matched material yielded a T cell module score that correlated strongly with TCR transcript counts in tumor regions. Whole-study findings and limits: For expanded intratumoral alpha and beta TCRs, counts tracked tumor mutation counts. Numbers of ubiquitous and regional expanded TCRs tracked ubiquitous and regional nonsynonymous mutation counts, respectively.

Per the germline V gene, CDR1 is MNHEY and CDR2 is SVGAGI. The CDR3 contains 15 residues. Trimming left V 7 bases short and J 1 base short, with 16 bases between. Time point of the sample: sample taken at primary tumor resection. Patients with untreated early-stage non-small cell lung cancer, numbering 72, were the donors. Single TCR cDNA molecules each had their own unique molecular identifier. TCRdb re-analysed the 5' RACE reads in MiXCR, keeping a single row per CDR3 protein. The table records over 10,000 distinct CDR3 sequences, 3.5% to 4.5% of them present only once. This clonotype is medium-sized within its sample. What it binds is unknown.

The material was lung tumor tissue, obtained at surgery. The chain employs TRBV6-5 and TRBJ1-1, with D uncertain. This receptor was taken from a male donor with early-stage non-small cell lung cancer. CDR3 coding DNA: TGTGCCAGCACCAAACTTGGGGAATCGAACACTGAAGCTTTCTTT. It yields the protein CASTKLGESNTEAFF.